The entry that follows covers one TCR beta chain sequence. These data originate in a study of cytomegalovirus exposure and HLA in healthy donors. 13 Jbeta primers and 60 Vbeta primers were used for the PCR. TCRdb keeps only in-frame clones here, not all; method: immunoSEQ multiplex PCR. The repertoire holds roughly 130,000 clones, with 65% to 85% as singletons. CDR3 length equals 14 residues. The V segment lost 1 base and the J segment 6 bases; nucleotides outside the gene matches: 6. Germline V lookup: CDR1 GTSNPN, CDR2 SVGIG (reference sequence). The sequence was obtained from a man younger than 30 in good health and CMV-seronegative. The chain employs TRBV30 and TRBJ1-2; 9 positions match TRBD1. The sequencing input was PBMCs. The CDR3 nucleotides are TGTGCCTGGAGTGGCGGGACAGGGAAGGATGGCTACACCTTC. Residues: CAWSGGTGKDGYTF.